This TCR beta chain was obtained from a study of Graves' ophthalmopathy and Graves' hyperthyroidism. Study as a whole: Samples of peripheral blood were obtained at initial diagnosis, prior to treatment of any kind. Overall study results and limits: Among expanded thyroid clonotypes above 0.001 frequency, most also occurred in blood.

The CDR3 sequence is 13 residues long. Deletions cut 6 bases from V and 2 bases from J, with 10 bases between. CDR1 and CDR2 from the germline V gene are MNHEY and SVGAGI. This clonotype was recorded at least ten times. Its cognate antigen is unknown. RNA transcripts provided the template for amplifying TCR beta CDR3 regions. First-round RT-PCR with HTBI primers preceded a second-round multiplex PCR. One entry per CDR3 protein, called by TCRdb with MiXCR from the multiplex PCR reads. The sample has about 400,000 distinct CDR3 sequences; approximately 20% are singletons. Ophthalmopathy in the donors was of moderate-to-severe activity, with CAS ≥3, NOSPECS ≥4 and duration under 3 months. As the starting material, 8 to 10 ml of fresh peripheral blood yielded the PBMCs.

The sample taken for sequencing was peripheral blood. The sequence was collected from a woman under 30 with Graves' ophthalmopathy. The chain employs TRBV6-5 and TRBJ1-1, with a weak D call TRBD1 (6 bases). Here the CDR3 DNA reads TGTGCCAGCAGAACGACAGGAAACACTGAAGCTTTCTTT. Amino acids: CASRTTGNTEAFF.